This T cell receptor beta chain is from a study of beta chain features in type 1 diabetes. Regarding the study as a whole: PCR might show a preference for shorter templates, equally across patients and controls. Fewer junction insertions and more nucleotide deletions appeared in type 1 diabetes patients. Researchers report that Type 1 diabetes patients had moderately but significantly shorter TCRB CDR3s across all four CD4+ subsets.

This clone came up a few times. Its antigen is currently unknown. Isolated RNA was reverse transcribed in full, so expressed TCRB transcripts were sequenced. Assay used: immunoSEQ multiplex PCR; TCRdb lists only in-frame clones, some missing. The table includes 45,000 to 65,000 clones, roughly 50% detected once. It was one heparinised blood draw, averaging about 116 mL, that each donor gave. Naive, central memory, regulatory and stem cell-like memory cells within the CD4+ compartment were sorted using CD45RO/CCR7/CD25/CD127/CD95/CD27. CDR1 is SGHVS and CDR2 is FNYEAQ in the germline V gene. V was clipped by 5 bases and J by 2 bases; unmatched bases: 12. The CDR3 extends over 17 amino acids.

The rearrangement links TRBV7-6 to TRBJ2-7; TRBD1 agrees at 10 bases. This clonotype was sampled from a woman aged 35 to 49 with type 1 diabetes. Specimen: Tregs from blood. The CDR3 spells CASSPGLGQGSTYEQYF. CDR3 bases: TGTGCCAGCAGCCCAGGCTTGGGACAGGGGTCAACCTACGAGCAGTACTTC.